The entry below describes one T cell receptor beta chain. What it binds is unknown. This record belongs to a study of cytomegalovirus exposure and HLA in healthy donors. The wider study: Approximately 81% of some 390 genotyped donors fell in the Caucasian-associated ancestry cluster.

The study, taken as a whole, reports: Certain indistinguishable V segments, among them TRBV6-2 and TRBV6-3, were excluded.

The germline gives CDR1 MNHNS, CDR2 SASEGT. V lost 5 bases and J 5 bases, leaving 13 bases between the germline ends. This CDR3 comprises 14 residues. PCR primers comprised 60 Vbeta and 13 Jbeta primers. Clones were read by immunoSEQ multiplex PCR, and TCRdb kept only the in-frame ones, dropping some. The sample contains roughly 92,000 clones, about four fifths of which appear only once. What was sequenced was PBMCs. This TCR came from a man in his fifties or sixties in good health and CMV-seropositive. The J gene is TRBJ2-4, the V gene TRBV6-1; D perhaps matches TRBD2 (6 bases). The CDR3 bases are TGTGCCAGCAGTCTCCGGGACTGGGAAAACATTCAGTACTTC. This gives the protein CASSLRDWENIQYF.